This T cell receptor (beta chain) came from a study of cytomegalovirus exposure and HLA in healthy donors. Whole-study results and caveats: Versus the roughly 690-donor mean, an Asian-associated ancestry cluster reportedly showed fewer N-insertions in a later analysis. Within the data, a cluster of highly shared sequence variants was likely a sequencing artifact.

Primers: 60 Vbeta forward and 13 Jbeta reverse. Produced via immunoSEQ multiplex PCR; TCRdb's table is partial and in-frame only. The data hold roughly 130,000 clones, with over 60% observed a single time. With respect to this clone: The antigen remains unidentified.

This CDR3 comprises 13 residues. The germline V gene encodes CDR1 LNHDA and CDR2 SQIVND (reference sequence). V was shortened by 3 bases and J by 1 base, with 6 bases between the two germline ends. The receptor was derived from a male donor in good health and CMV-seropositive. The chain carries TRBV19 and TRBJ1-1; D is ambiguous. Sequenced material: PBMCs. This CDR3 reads CASSIGANTEAFF. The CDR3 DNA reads TGTGCCAGTAGTATCGGAGCGAACACTGAAGCTTTCTTT.